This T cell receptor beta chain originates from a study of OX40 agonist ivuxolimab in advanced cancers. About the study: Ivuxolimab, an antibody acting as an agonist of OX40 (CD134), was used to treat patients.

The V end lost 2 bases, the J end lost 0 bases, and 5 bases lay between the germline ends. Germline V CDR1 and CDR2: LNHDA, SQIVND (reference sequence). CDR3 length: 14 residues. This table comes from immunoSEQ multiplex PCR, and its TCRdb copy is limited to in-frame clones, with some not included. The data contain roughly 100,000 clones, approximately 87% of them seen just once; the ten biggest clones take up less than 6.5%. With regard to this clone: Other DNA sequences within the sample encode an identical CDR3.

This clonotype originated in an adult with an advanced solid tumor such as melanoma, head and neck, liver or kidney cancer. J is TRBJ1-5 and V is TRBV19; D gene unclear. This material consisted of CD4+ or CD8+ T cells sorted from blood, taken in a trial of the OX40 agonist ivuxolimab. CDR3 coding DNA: TGTGCCAGTAGTATATCCTATAGCAATCAGCCCCAGCATTTT. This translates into CASSISYSNQPQHF.